The 5 T cell receptor beta chains in this list originate from one sample, sequenced in a study of T cell responses to AZD1222 COVID-19 vaccine. This table comes from immunoSEQ multiplex PCR, and its TCRdb copy is limited to in-frame clones, with some not included. In the table there are roughly 80,000 clones, 88% of which are singletons. The sample here was peripheral blood, taken on day 0 of MenACWY control vaccination. Receptors originate from an adult in good health.

The rearrangement links TRBV2 to TRBJ1-2; D gene ambiguous. The CDR3 spans 13 residues. Germline V gene sequence: CDR1 SNHLY, CDR2 FYNNEI. V was trimmed by 6 bases and J by 4 bases, leaving 12 bases between them. The CDR3 bases are TGTGCCAGCAGAGAAACAGAGGCCTATGGCTACACCTTC. It specifies CASRETEAYGYTF.

This chain connects TRBV6-2 or TRBV6-3 to TRBJ1-5, with 7 bases matching TRBD1. After removal of 4 bases from V and 4 bases from J, the junction contained 13 bases not matched to a gene. The CDR3 covers 17 residues. CDR1 is MNHEY, CDR2 SVGEGT, per germline. In nucleotides, the CDR3 is TGTGCCAGCAGTTCGTTGGAGGGGGCAGGGGAAAATCAGCCCCAGCATTTT. This gives the protein CASSSLEGAGENQPQHF.

The V call is TRBV11-2, the J call TRBJ2-7; D perhaps matches TRBD1 (5 bases). From germline, CDR1 is SGHAT and CDR2 FQNNGV. The V end lost 1 base, the J end lost 2 bases, and 12 bases lay between the germline ends. CDR3 length: 15 residues. CDR3 amino acids: CASSLVKGATYEQYF. The CDR3 DNA follows: TGTGCCAGCAGCTTAGTGAAAGGGGCGACCTACGAGCAGTACTTC.

Only a few counts were recorded for this clone. The rearrangement links TRBV5-4 to TRBJ2-2; D unclear. Germline values: CDR1 SGHNT, CDR2 YYREEE (reference sequence). Trimming removed 0 bases from V and 7 bases from J, with 13 bases in between. This CDR3 has 15 amino acids. The chain's CDR3 is CASSLASWQNGELFF. CDR3 DNA sequence: TGTGCCAGCAGCTTGGCTTCGTGGCAGAACGGGGAGCTGTTTTTT.

This chain links TRBV19 with TRBJ1-3; D perhaps matches TRBD1 (5 bases). V lost 6 bases and J 2 bases, leaving 11 bases between the germline ends. This CDR3 region has 14 residues. Looked up from germline, CDR1 is LNHDA and CDR2 is SQIVND (reference sequence). CDR3 protein: CASRAGSPGNTIYF. The CDR3 DNA is TGTGCCAGTAGGGCAGGGAGTCCTGGAAACACCATATATTTT.